A single sample is the source of the 6 T cell receptor beta chains below, sequenced in a study of cytomegalovirus exposure and HLA in healthy donors. Both 60 Vbeta primers and 13 Jbeta primers went into the PCR. TCRdb's copy holds only in-frame clones and misses some; the assay was immunoSEQ multiplex PCR. The sample consists of approximately 130,000 clones, around 77% of them appearing once. The sequenced material came from PBMCs. The receptors shown here come from a man aged 45-60 years in good health and CMV-seronegative.

The genes are TRBV5-1 and TRBJ2-7; TRBD2 matches 8 bases. The CDR3 is made up of 16 amino acids. Per germline, CDR1 SGHRS and CDR2 YFSETQ. With 5 bases clipped from V and 6 bases from J, the junction kept 16 bases outside the gene matches. The CDR3 sequence is CASRNPTAGVMGEQYF. The CDR3 DNA sequence: TGCGCCAGCAGGAACCCTACAGCGGGAGTCATGGGCGAGCAGTACTTC.

The chain carries TRBV18 and TRBJ2-7; 9 positions agree with TRBD1. V shed 5 bases and J 6 bases; nucleotides not matched to a gene: 8. This CDR3 spans 14 amino acids. Germline values: CDR1 KGHSH, CDR2 LQKENI. Here the CDR3 reads CASSGVNRGPEQYF. The CDR3 DNA is TGTGCCAGCTCAGGGGTAAACAGGGGGCCCGAGCAGTACTTC.

J is TRBJ2-7 and V is TRBV28; the match to TRBD2 covers 8 bases. CDR1 and CDR2 (germline): MDHEN, SYDVKM. V gave up 3 bases and J gave up 6 bases; unmatched junction bases: 7. This CDR3 has 14 residues. The CDR3 reads CASSFLASGGEQYF. CDR3 coding DNA: TGTGCCAGCAGTTTTCTGGCGAGCGGGGGCGAGCAGTACTTC.

The chain links TRBV29-1 to TRBJ2-7, with 7 bases that match TRBD1. There are 12 residues in the CDR3. CDR1 SQVTM and CDR2 ANQGSEA come from the germline V gene. V dropped 0 bases and J dropped 12; count of bases not matched to a gene: 8. The CDR3 nucleotides are TGCAGCGTTGAAGAGCTAAATGACAGGGTGTACTTC. This codes for CSVEELNDRVYF.

The V and J genes are TRBV19 and TRBJ1-1, with 8 nucleotides matching TRBD1. Germline-derived CDR1 and CDR2 are LNHDA and SQIVND (reference sequence). CDR3 length equals 14 residues. Losses at the gene ends were 5 bases for V and 7 bases for J; bases not matched to a gene: 9. CDR3 DNA: TGTGCCAGTAGTCCATGGACAGGGTCTTTTGAAGCTTTCTTT. This translates into CASSPWTGSFEAFF.

The chain couples TRBV2 to TRBJ1-6, with 8 bases matching TRBD1. The germline V gene encodes CDR1 SNHLY and CDR2 FYNNEI. The CDR3 is made up of 14 amino acids. V shed 6 bases, J shed 6 bases, and the junction held 4 bases outside the gene matches. The CDR3 DNA follows: TGTGCCAGCAGGGCAGGGGGCGTTAATTCACCCCTCCACTTT. This codes for CASRAGGVNSPLHF.